This T cell receptor beta chain was sequenced during a study of beta chain features in type 1 diabetes. For the study at large: Patients shared similar age, gender and cell yields with healthy donors.

This CDR3 comprises 14 residues. Looked up from germline, CDR1 is KGHSH and CDR2 is LQKENI. The junction had 8 bases not matched to a gene; V was cut back by 6 bases and J by 4 bases. Study-level findings and limits: The influence of HLA type on TCRB rearrangement stayed undetermined. VDJ junctions from patients with type 1 diabetes contained fewer insertions and more deletions. Shortening of TCRB CDR3s, moderate but significant, appeared in all four CD4+ subsets of Type 1 diabetes patients.

Sequenced material consisted of expressed TCRB transcripts (all of the isolated RNA was reverse transcribed). TCRdb's table, derived via immunoSEQ multiplex PCR, lists solely in-frame clones and lacks some. Of a few hundred thousand clones in the sample, roughly 21% were seen once. This clone has just a few counts. Its antigen is not identified. Input material: naive CD4+ T cells from blood. This sequence was found in a woman between 18 and 29 years old in good health. The chain couples TRBV18 to TRBJ1-1, with TRBD1 matching over 7 bases. CDR3 nucleotide sequence: TGTGCCAGCTCTCAGATACAGGGGAGCACTGAAGCTTTCTTT. This sequence encodes CASSQIQGSTEAFF.